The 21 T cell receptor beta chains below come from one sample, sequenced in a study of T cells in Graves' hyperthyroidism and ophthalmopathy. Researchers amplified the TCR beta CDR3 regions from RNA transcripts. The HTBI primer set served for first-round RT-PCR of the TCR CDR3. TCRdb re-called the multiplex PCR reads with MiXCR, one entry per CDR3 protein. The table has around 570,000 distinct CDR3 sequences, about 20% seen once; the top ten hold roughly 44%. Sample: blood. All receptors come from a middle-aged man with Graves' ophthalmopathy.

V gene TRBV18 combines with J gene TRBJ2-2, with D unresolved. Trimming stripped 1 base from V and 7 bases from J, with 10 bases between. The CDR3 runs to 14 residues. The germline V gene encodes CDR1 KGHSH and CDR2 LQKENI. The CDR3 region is CASSPQSYDGELFF. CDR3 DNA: TGTGCCAGCTCACCACAATCGTATGACGGGGAGCTGTTTTTT.

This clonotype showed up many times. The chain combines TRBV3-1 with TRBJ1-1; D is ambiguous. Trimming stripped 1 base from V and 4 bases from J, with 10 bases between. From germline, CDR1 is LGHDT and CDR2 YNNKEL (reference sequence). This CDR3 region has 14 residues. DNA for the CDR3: TGTGCCAGCAGCCAAGGGGAGGGATCCACTGAAGCTTTCTTT. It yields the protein CASSQGEGSTEAFF.

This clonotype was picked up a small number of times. The CDR3 is CASSSREGAYGELFF. Here the CDR3 DNA reads TGTGCCAGCAGTTCCCGAGAGGGGGCATACGGGGAGCTGTTTTTT. The V call is TRBV12-3 or TRBV12-4, the J call TRBJ2-2; 7 positions match TRBD1. This CDR3 is 15 amino acids long. J lost 7 bases, V lost 4 bases, and 9 bases had no gene match.

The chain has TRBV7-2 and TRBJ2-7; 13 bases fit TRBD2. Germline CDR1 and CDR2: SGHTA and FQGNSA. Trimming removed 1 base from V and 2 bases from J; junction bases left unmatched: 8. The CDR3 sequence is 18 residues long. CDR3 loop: CASSLVGGTSGAPYEQYF. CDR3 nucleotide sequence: TGTGCCAGCAGCTTAGTTGGTGGGACTAGCGGGGCCCCCTACGAGCAGTACTTC.

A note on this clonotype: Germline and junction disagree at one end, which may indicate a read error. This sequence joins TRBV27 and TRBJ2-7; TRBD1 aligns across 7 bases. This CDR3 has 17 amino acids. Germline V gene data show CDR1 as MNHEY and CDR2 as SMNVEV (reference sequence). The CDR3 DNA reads TGTGCCGGCAGTGACGCCACCTCGGACAGGTTTGAAGACGAGCAGTACTTC. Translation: CAGSDATSDRFEDEQYF.

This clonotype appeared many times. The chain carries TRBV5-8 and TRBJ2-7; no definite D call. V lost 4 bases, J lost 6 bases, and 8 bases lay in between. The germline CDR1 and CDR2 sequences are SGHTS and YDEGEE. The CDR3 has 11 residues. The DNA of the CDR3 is TGTGCCAGCAGCCCCCTCTCCGAGCAGTACTTC. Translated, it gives CASSPLSEQYF. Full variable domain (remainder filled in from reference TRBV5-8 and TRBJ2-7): EAGVTQSPTHLIKTRGQQATLRCSPISGHTSVYWYQQALGLGLQFLLWYDEGEERNRGNFPPRFSGRQFPNYSSELNVNALELEDSALYLCASSPLSEQYFGPGTRLTVT.

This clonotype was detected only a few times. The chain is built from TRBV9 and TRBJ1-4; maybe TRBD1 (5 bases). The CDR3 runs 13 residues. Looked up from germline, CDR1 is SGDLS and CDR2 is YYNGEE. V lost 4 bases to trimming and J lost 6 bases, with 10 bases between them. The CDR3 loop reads CASSIRGDEKLFF. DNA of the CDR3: TGTGCCAGCAGCATCAGAGGGGATGAAAAACTGTTTTTT.

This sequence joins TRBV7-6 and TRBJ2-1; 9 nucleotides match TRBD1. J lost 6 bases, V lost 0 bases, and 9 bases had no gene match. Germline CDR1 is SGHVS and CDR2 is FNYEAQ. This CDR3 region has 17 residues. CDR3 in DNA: TGTGCCAGCAGCTTAGCGTGGGGACAGGGAGATTTCAATGAGCAGTTCTTC. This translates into CASSLAWGQGDFNEQFF.

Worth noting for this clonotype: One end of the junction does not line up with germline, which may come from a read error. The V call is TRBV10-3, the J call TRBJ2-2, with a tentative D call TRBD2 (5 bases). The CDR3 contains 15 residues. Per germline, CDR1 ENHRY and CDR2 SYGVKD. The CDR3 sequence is CAMRVSDSNAGELFF. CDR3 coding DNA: TGTGCCATGCGCGTTAGCGACTCGAACGCCGGGGAGCTGTTTTTT.

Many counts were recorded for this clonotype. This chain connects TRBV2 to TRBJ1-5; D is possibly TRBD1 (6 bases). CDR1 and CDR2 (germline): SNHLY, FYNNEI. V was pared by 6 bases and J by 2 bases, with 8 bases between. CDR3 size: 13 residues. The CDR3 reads CASRQGGNQPQHF. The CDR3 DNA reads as TGTGCCAGCAGACAGGGCGGCAATCAGCCCCAGCATTTT.

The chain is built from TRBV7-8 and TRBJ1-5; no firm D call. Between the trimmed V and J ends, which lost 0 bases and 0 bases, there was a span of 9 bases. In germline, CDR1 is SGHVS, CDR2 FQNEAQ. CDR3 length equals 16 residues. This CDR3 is CASSLARHISNQPQHF. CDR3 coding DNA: TGTGCCAGCAGCTTAGCGCGGCACATTAGCAATCAGCCCCAGCATTTT.

The CDR3 coding sequence is TGTGCCAGCAGCCGACTAGCGGGAGCGAGCGAGCAGTACTTC. Its protein is CASSRLAGASEQYF. The V call is TRBV27, the J call TRBJ2-7; 12 bases fit TRBD2. The CDR3 is 14 residues long. Germline V lookup: CDR1 MNHEY, CDR2 SMNVEV (reference sequence). With V trimmed by 6 bases and J by 6 bases, 6 bases remained unmatched.

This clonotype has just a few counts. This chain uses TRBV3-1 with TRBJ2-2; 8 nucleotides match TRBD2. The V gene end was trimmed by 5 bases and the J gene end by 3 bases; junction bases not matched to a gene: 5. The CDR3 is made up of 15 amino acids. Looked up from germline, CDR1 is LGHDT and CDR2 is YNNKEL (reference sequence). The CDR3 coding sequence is TGTGCCAGCAGCTTCAGCGGGGGCCACACCGGGGAGCTGTTTTTT. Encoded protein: CASSFSGGHTGELFF.

The CDR3 DNA follows: TGTGCCAGCAGTCGAGGGACAGGGCATAATCAGCCCCAGCATTTT. Translating gives CASSRGTGHNQPQHF. This chain links TRBV12-3 or TRBV12-4 with TRBJ1-5, with 9 bases aligning to TRBD1. The CDR3 contains 15 residues. Trimming cost V 5 bases and J 4 bases; bases outside gene matches: 6.

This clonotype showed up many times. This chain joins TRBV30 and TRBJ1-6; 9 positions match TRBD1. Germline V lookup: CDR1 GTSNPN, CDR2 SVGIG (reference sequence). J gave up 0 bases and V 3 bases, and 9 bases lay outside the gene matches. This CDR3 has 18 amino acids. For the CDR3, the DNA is TGTGCCTGGAGGCCCCTGGGACAGGGCAGCTCCTATAATTCACCCCTCCACTTT. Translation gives CAWRPLGQGSSYNSPLHF.

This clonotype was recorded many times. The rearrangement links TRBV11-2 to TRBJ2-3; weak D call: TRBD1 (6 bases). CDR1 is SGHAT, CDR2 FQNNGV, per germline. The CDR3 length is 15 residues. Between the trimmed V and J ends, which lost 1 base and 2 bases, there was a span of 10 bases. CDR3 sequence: CASSLGGQYTDTQYF. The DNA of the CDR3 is TGTGCCAGCAGCTTAGGGGGGCAATACACAGATACGCAGTATTTT.

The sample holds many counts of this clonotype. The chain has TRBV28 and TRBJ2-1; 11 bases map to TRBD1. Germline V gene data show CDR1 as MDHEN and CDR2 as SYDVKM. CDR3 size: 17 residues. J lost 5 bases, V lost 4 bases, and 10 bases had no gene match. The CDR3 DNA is TGTGCCAGCAGTTCGTGGGACAGGGGGTCTAATAACAATGAGCAGTTCTTC. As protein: CASSSWDRGSNNNEQFF.

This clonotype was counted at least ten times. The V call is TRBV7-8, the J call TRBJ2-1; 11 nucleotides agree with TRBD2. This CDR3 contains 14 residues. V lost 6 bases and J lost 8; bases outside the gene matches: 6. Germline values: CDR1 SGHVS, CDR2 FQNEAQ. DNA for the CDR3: TGTGCCAGCAGTCCTAGCGGGGGGAGGGATGAGCAGTTCTTC. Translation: CASSPSGGRDEQFF.

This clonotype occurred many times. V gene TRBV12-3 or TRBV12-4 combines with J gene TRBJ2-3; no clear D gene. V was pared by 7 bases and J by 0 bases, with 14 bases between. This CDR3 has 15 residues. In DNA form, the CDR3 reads TGTGCCAGCACCCCCGGGCGGCCTAGCACAGATACGCAGTATTTT. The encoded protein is CASTPGRPSTDTQYF.

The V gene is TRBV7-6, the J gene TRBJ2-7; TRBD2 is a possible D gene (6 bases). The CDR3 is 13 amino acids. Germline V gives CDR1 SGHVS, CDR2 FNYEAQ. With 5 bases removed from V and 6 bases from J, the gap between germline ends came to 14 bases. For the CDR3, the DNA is TGTGCCAGCAGCGCAAGACTAGAGGGCGAGCAGTACTTC. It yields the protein CASSARLEGEQYF. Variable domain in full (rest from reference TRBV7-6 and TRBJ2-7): GAGVSQSPRYKVTKRGQDVALRCDPISGHVSLYWYRQALGQGPEFLTYFNYEAQQDKSGLPNDRFSAERPEGSISTLTIQRTEQRDSAMYRCASSARLEGEQYFGPGTRLTVT.

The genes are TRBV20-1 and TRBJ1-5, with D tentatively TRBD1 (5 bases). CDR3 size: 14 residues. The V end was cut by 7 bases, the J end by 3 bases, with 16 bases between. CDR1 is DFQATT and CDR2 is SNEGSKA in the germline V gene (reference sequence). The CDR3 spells CSVRARQNNQPQHF. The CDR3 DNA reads TGCAGTGTTCGGGCGCGACAGAACAATCAGCCCCAGCATTTT.